This T cell receptor (beta chain) derives from a study of CD8 T cells in ankylosing spondylitis. Study results and limitations: Disease-linked clones were reportedly significantly enriched in matched ankylosing spondylitis synovial fluid. For ankylosing spondylitis blood, a TCR beta motif of 8 or 9 highly homologous variants appeared characteristic.

As the method for making TCR beta libraries, quantitative 5'-RACE with molecular barcodes was used. TCRdb reprocessed the 5' RACE reads with MiXCR, giving one entry per CDR3 protein. The sample holds some 700,000 distinct CDR3 sequences, under 20% seen once. Germline values: CDR1 SGHRS, CDR2 YFSETQ. J gave up 6 bases and V 3 bases, and 10 bases lay outside the gene matches. The CDR3 contains 15 residues. With respect to this clonotype: What it binds is not known.

The chain couples TRBV5-1 to TRBJ1-2; 8 nucleotides agree with TRBD1. This TCR was sampled from a male donor with ankylosing spondylitis. The sequencing sample was made of blood, either unsorted or a sorted T cell fraction (not recorded which). CDR3 nucleotide sequence: TGCGCCAGCAGCTCCGGGACAGGTGACCACCATGGCTACACCTTC. Encoded protein: CASSSGTGDHHGYTF.